Listed below are T cell receptor beta chains from one sample, sequenced in a study of patients and donors after allogeneic stem cell transplantation. TCRdb reanalysed the RT-PCR reads using MiXCR and keeps one entry per CDR3 protein. The repertoire consists of some 960,000 distinct CDR3 sequences, with about a sixth occurring once and the leading ten covering approximately 5.9%. The sequencing sample was made of blood, either unsorted or a sorted T cell fraction (not recorded which). The origin of the receptors is a human donor who was either an allogeneic HSCT recipient or a stem cell or donor lymphocyte infusion donor (not recorded which). It is not recorded whose cells these are; they may come from a transplant donor. Both conserved end residues are part of each CDR3. The order of the fields is V gene, J gene, clone size, D gene, CDR3 protein, CDR3 DNA. D genes are given only for firm matches. Size values are once, few and many counts, or a class for expanded clones, and some rows have none.

V gene: TRBV11-2; J gene: TRBJ1-5; clone size: NA; D gene: TRBD1; CDR3 protein: CASSPPGQGAGLPQHF; CDR3 DNA: TGTGCCAGCAGCCCACCGGGACAGGGGGCAGGGTTGCCCCAGCATTTT
V gene: TRBV18; J gene: TRBJ2-1; clone size: NA; D gene: TRBD2; CDR3 protein: CASSPSLLGGNEQFF; CDR3 DNA: TGTGCCAGCTCGCCTTCCCTACTCGGGGGGAATGAGCAGTTCTTC
V gene: TRBV20-1; J gene: TRBJ1-5; clone size: NA; D gene: NA; CDR3 protein: CSASKSGVQPQHF; CDR3 DNA: TGCAGTGCTAGTAAGTCAGGGGTTCAGCCCCAGCATTTT
V gene: TRBV20-1; J gene: TRBJ1-2; clone size: many; D gene: NA; CDR3 protein: CSARTQGPFYGYTF; CDR3 DNA: TGCAGTGCTAGGACCCAGGGGCCGTTCTATGGCTACACCTTC
V gene: TRBV29-1; J gene: TRBJ1-4; clone size: few; D gene: TRBD1; CDR3 protein: CSVEDRRDRVKEKLFF; CDR3 DNA: TGCAGCGTTGAAGATCGACGCGACAGGGTGAAAGAAAAACTGTTTTTT
V gene: TRBV12-3/TRBV12-4; J gene: TRBJ2-7; clone size: NA; D gene: TRBD2; CDR3 protein: CASSLAGSSGKHEQYF; CDR3 DNA: TGTGCCAGCAGTTTAGCGGGGTCTAGCGGGAAACACGAGCAGTACTTC
V gene: TRBV14; J gene: TRBJ2-5; clone size: NA; D gene: NA; CDR3 protein: CASSQEGHVQETQYF; CDR3 DNA: TGTGCCAGCAGCCAAGAAGGACATGTACAAGAGACCCAGTACTTC
V gene: TRBV6-1; J gene: TRBJ2-7; clone size: few; D gene: TRBD2; CDR3 protein: CASSVGLADEQYF; CDR3 DNA: TGTGCCAGCAGTGTAGGACTAGCGGACGAGCAGTACTTC
V gene: TRBV6-1; J gene: TRBJ1-6; clone size: NA; D gene: NA; CDR3 protein: CASKPVMDSPLHF; CDR3 DNA: TGTGCCAGCAAACCGGTAATGGATTCACCCCTCCACTTT
V gene: TRBV6-1; J gene: TRBJ1-4; clone size: many; D gene: TRBD1; CDR3 protein: CASSRDRNEKLFF; CDR3 DNA: TGTGCCAGCAGCCGGGACAGGAATGAAAAACTGTTTTTT
V gene: TRBV13; J gene: TRBJ1-2; clone size: NA; D gene: TRBD1; CDR3 protein: CASSSRDRGAYGYTF; CDR3 DNA: TGTGCCAGCAGCAGCCGGGACAGGGGAGCCTATGGCTACACCTTC
V gene: TRBV6-1; J gene: TRBJ1-2; clone size: NA; D gene: NA; CDR3 protein: CASRFGAGDYGYTF; CDR3 DNA: TGTGCCAGCAGATTTGGGGCAGGCGACTATGGCTACACCTTC
V gene: TRBV29-1; J gene: TRBJ2-7; clone size: few; D gene: NA; CDR3 protein: CSVVRDTEPEQYF; CDR3 DNA: TGCAGCGTCGTCCGGGACACTGAACCCGAGCAGTACTTC
V gene: TRBV24-1; J gene: TRBJ2-1; clone size: few; D gene: TRBD2; CDR3 protein: CATSDFTATSGGVYNEQFF; CDR3 DNA: TGTGCCACCAGTGATTTTACGGCGACTAGCGGGGGGGTCTACAATGAGCAGTTCTTC
V gene: TRBV5-1; J gene: TRBJ2-2; clone size: few; D gene: NA; CDR3 protein: CASSWTGSGRTGELFF; CDR3 DNA: TGCGCCAGCAGCTGGACCGGGAGCGGTCGTACCGGGGAGCTGTTTTTT
V gene: TRBV11-2; J gene: TRBJ1-6; clone size: few; D gene: NA; CDR3 protein: CASSLERGTRNSPLHF; CDR3 DNA: TGTGCCAGCAGCTTAGAACGGGGCACCAGGAATTCACCCCTCCACTTT
V gene: TRBV6-1; J gene: TRBJ2-5; clone size: few; D gene: NA; CDR3 protein: CASSEGARGHETQYF; CDR3 DNA: TGTGCCAGCAGTGAAGGGGCTCGCGGGCATGAGACCCAGTACTTC
V gene: TRBV2; J gene: TRBJ2-3; clone size: NA; D gene: NA; CDR3 protein: CASSESRGGTDTQYF; CDR3 DNA: TGTGCCAGCAGCGAATCCAGGGGGGGCACAGATACGCAGTATTTT
V gene: TRBV27; J gene: TRBJ2-6; clone size: few; D gene: TRBD1; CDR3 protein: CASSYTQGALSGANVLTF; CDR3 DNA: TGTGCCAGCAGTTACACACAGGGGGCGTTATCTGGGGCCAACGTCCTGACTTTC